The next 28 T cell receptor beta chains were all read from a single sample in a study of human T cells and chemical hapten exposure. Time point in this sample: patch test 2, 6 weeks after DPC sensitization. Treatment defined: therapeutic diphenylcyclopropenone sensitization with weekly scalp DPC. TCRdb recomputed calls from the RACE reads with MiXCR, one row per CDR3 protein. The sample lists more than 75,000 distinct CDR3 sequences, about a tenth occurring once. The specimen comprised whole blood, sampled in connection with sensitization to the hapten diphenylcyclopropenone (DPC). The receptors come from a woman between 25 and 40 years old with alopecia areata. Some clones in this sample may be carry-over from other donors' samples.

This clonotype was seen at least ten times. V usage is TRBV7-2 and J usage is TRBJ2-3, with 7 bases lining up with TRBD1. Looked up from germline, CDR1 is SGHTA and CDR2 is FQGNSA. CDR3 length: 13 amino acids. The junction had 6 bases not matched to a gene; V was cut back by 5 bases and J by 7 bases. As DNA, the CDR3 is TGTGCCAGCAGCCCCCAGGGGGTGAATACGCAGTATTTT. Its translation is CASSPQGVNTQYF.

At least ten counts were recorded for this clonotype. The chain carries TRBV10-3 and TRBJ2-5; possible D gene TRBD2, 5 bases. Trimming shortened V by 0 bases and J by 3 bases, and 11 bases separated the two germline ends. The CDR3 contains 15 residues. Germline CDR1 and CDR2: ENHRY and SYGVKD. CDR3 in DNA: TGTGCCATCAGTGAGTCCCAGTCGGGGAAAGAGACCCAGTACTTC. Translating it yields CAISESQSGKETQYF.

This clonotype was counted between two and nine times. This chain connects TRBV15 to TRBJ2-3; D is unclear. The CDR3 is 16 residues long. V lost 0 bases to trimming and J lost 0 bases, with 10 bases between them. Per the germline V gene, CDR1 is LNHNV and CDR2 is YYDKDF (reference sequence). CDR3 DNA sequence: TGTGCCACCAGCAGAGATGCCGCGACTAGCACAGATACGCAGTATTTT. Translating it yields CATSRDAATSTDTQYF.

The chain is built from TRBV7-2 and TRBJ1-1; TRBD1 is a possible D gene (5 bases). The CDR3 is 12 amino acids. The V and J ends lost 1 base and 11 bases respectively, with 11 bases between them. Germline V gives CDR1 SGHTA, CDR2 FQGNSA. For the CDR3, the DNA is TGTGCCAGCAGCTTAGAGGTAGGGGCGGCTTTCTTT. The encoded protein is CASSLEVGAAFF.

Concerning this clonotype: A much larger clone differs by one base, so this may be a read error. This chain links TRBV4-2 with TRBJ2-2; D unresolved. The CDR3 spans 16 residues. Germline-derived CDR1 and CDR2 are LGHNA and YNFKEQ. The CDR3 nucleotides read TGTGTCAGCAGCCAAGAAGGCCCTGTTCCAGCCGGGGAGCTGTTTTTT. This encodes CVSSQEGPVPAGELFF.

This chain joins TRBV27 and TRBJ1-2, with D possibly matching TRBD1 (6 bases). Germline loops: CDR1 MNHEY, CDR2 SMNVEV (reference sequence). This CDR3 contains 14 residues. V was trimmed by 1 base and J by 6 bases, leaving 12 bases between them. This CDR3 reads CASSLWGAGNGYTF. The CDR3 DNA sequence: TGTGCCAGCAGTTTATGGGGGGCCGGGAATGGCTACACCTTC.

This clonotype was picked up many times. This sequence joins TRBV3-1 and TRBJ2-1, with 8 bases lining up with TRBD2. This CDR3 has 15 residues. Per germline, CDR1 LGHDT and CDR2 YNNKEL (reference sequence). The trim removed 4 bases at V and 8 bases at J, leaving 10 bases unmatched. CDR3 sequence (DNA): TGTGCCAGCAGCCCTCCCCAGCGGGAGTGGTATGAGCAGTTCTTC. Amino acids: CASSPPQREWYEQFF.

The table lists this clonotype with many counts. This chain joins TRBV29-1 and TRBJ2-4; 10 bases are a match to TRBD1. V lost 2 bases to trimming and J lost 12 bases; unmatched junction nucleotides: 7. The CDR3 has 13 residues. The germline gives CDR1 SQVTM, CDR2 ANQGSEA. CDR3 DNA sequence: TGCAGCGTTGAACAGGGACAGGGGATCACTCAGTACTTC. This encodes CSVEQGQGITQYF.

The chain has TRBV9 and TRBJ1-5; D gene unclear. V dropped 0 bases and J dropped 4 bases, with 5 bases sitting between them. The germline CDR1 and CDR2 sequences are SGDLS and YYNGEE. This CDR3 region has 13 residues. For the CDR3, the DNA is TGTGCCAGCAGCGTAGAGATGAATCAGCCCCAGCATTTT. The encoded protein is CASSVEMNQPQHF.

This rearrangement joins TRBV4-2 to TRBJ2-1; a weak D match, TRBD2 (6 bases). The germline gives CDR1 LGHNA, CDR2 YNFKEQ. The CDR3 covers 16 residues. V was shortened by 1 base and J by 4 bases, with 14 bases between the two germline ends. DNA of the CDR3: TGTGCCAGCAGCCAAGCCGGGACTTCGAGATACAATGAGCAGTTCTTC. It yields the protein CASSQAGTSRYNEQFF.

The V and J genes are TRBV5-4 and TRBJ1-1; 9 nucleotides line up with TRBD1. Germline V lookup: CDR1 SGHNT, CDR2 YYREEE (reference sequence). The CDR3 runs to 16 residues. V lost 1 base to trimming and J lost 11 bases; unmatched junction nucleotides: 15. The CDR3 is CASSLTGGTRRIGAFF. The CDR3 nucleotides are TGTGCCAGCAGCTTGACAGGGGGCACCCGCCGTATTGGGGCTTTCTTT. Variable domain in full (rest from reference TRBV5-4 and TRBJ1-1): ETGVTQSPTHLIKTRGQQVTLRCSSQSGHNTVSWYQQALGQGPQFIFQYYREEENGRGNFPPRFSGLQFPNYSSELNVNALELDDSALYLCASSLTGGTRRIGAFFGQGTRLTVV.

This clonotype was detected many times. V usage is TRBV28 and J usage is TRBJ1-1; TRBD1 matches 9 bases. Per the germline V gene, CDR1 is MDHEN and CDR2 is SYDVKM. This CDR3 has 16 residues. Unmatched junction bases numbered 5, after V lost 2 bases and J lost 1 base. The CDR3 sequence: CASSLADRGKNTEAFF. DNA of the CDR3: TGTGCCAGCAGTTTAGCAGACAGGGGGAAGAACACTGAAGCTTTCTTT.

This clonotype has at least ten counts. The rearrangement links TRBV7-9 to TRBJ1-5, with 12 bases fitting TRBD1. The CDR3 is 14 residues long. The germline V gene has CDR1 SEHNR and CDR2 FQNEAQ (reference sequence). With 3 bases clipped from V and 6 bases from J, the junction kept 0 bases outside the gene matches. This CDR3 reads CASSLGQGAQPQHF. Written as DNA, the CDR3 is TGTGCCAGCAGCTTGGGACAGGGGGCTCAGCCCCAGCATTTT.

In its sample, this clonotype was seen many times. J is TRBJ1-1 and V is TRBV6-2 or TRBV6-3, with D possibly being TRBD1 (6 bases). CDR1 and CDR2 from the germline V gene are MNHEY and SVGEGT. The V and J ends lost 0 bases and 3 bases respectively, with 14 bases between them. This CDR3 spans 16 amino acids. DNA of the CDR3: TGTGCCAGCAGTTACTCTTGGACAGTTCGGGACACTGAAGCTTTCTTT. This sequence encodes CASSYSWTVRDTEAFF.

The chain uses TRBV12-3 or TRBV12-4 and TRBJ1-1; TRBD1 is a possible D gene (6 bases). There are 14 residues in the CDR3. Trimming took 3 bases from V and 3 from J, leaving 11 bases between them. This chain's CDR3 is CASSLGAGYTEAFF. The DNA for the CDR3 is TGTGCCAGCAGTTTGGGGGCCGGGTACACTGAAGCTTTCTTT.

This clonotype was seen many times. The chain has TRBV20-1 and TRBJ1-1; D possibly corresponds to TRBD1 (5 bases). The CDR3 has 14 residues. V was clipped by 5 bases and J by 3 bases, with 16 bases between them. CDR1 DFQATT and CDR2 SNEGSKA come from the germline V gene (reference sequence). CDR3 in amino acids: CSAFKAGRDTEAFF. The CDR3 nucleotides read TGCAGTGCTTTTAAAGCAGGGAGGGACACTGAAGCTTTCTTT.

Notes on this clonotype: A much larger clone differs from this one at a single base, so this may be a read error. This chain connects TRBV3-1 to TRBJ1-2; D possibly corresponds to TRBD1 (6 bases). This CDR3 contains 14 residues. Germline V CDR1 and CDR2: LGHDT, YNNKEL (reference sequence). The CDR3, as DNA: TGTGTCAGCAGCCAACCTACAGGGTTCTATGGCTACACCTTC. Amino acids: CVSSQPTGFYGYTF.

This clonotype was observed at least ten times. The chain links TRBV29-1 to TRBJ1-1, with D unclear. Germline assignment: CDR1 SQVTM and CDR2 ANQGSEA. The CDR3 consists of 13 residues. V was shortened by 7 bases and J by 1 base, with 13 bases between the two germline ends. The CDR3 bases are TGCAGCGGCCCCCGTGGGCGGAACACTGAAGCTTTCTTT. It translates to CSGPRGRNTEAFF.

This clonotype was recorded a few times. The chain joins TRBV3-1 to TRBJ1-6; D may be TRBD1 (5 bases). CDR1 and CDR2 (germline): LGHDT, YNNKEL (reference sequence). V dropped 4 bases and J dropped 9 bases, with 13 bases sitting between them. This CDR3 is 14 amino acids long. CDR3 protein: CASSPREVGSPLHF. The CDR3 coding sequence is TGTGCCAGCAGCCCCAGGGAAGTCGGTTCACCCCTCCACTTT.

This clonotype was counted ten times or more. The chain is built from TRBV18 and TRBJ1-1, with 7 bases matching TRBD1. Germline-derived CDR1 and CDR2 are KGHSH and LQKENI. The CDR3 loop spans 14 amino acids. With V trimmed by 4 bases and J by 1 base, 3 bases remained unmatched. The CDR3 DNA is TGTGCCAGCTCACAAGGGACAGAGAACACTGAAGCTTTCTTT. This sequence encodes CASSQGTENTEAFF.

The V call is TRBV28, the J call TRBJ2-6, with D perhaps matching TRBD1 (5 bases). Trimming removed 6 bases from V and 3 bases from J, with 9 bases in between. The germline gives CDR1 MDHEN, CDR2 SYDVKM. The CDR3 length is 14 residues. The CDR3 DNA sequence: TGTGCCAGCAGGACAGTTCTTGGGGCCAACGTCCTGACTTTC. Protein: CASRTVLGANVLTF.

This clonotype was seen many times. The chain's CDR3 is CSALQHGGNTEAFF. The CDR3 DNA sequence: TGCAGTGCCCTACAGCATGGGGGAAACACTGAAGCTTTCTTT. The V call is TRBV20-1, the J call TRBJ1-1; possibly TRBD1 for D (5 bases). Trimming cost V 6 bases and J 2 bases, with 16 bases left between them. Germline CDR1 DFQATT, CDR2 SNEGSKA (reference sequence). This CDR3 has 14 amino acids.

This clonotype has a handful of counts. The gene calls are TRBV4-2 and TRBJ2-6; TRBD2 agrees at 7 bases. The CDR3 is 18 residues long. The germline gives CDR1 LGHNA, CDR2 YNFKEQ. V lost 4 bases to trimming and J lost 0 bases; unmatched junction nucleotides: 9. CDR3 loop: CASSRGEAGPSGANVLTF. CDR3 in DNA: TGTGCCAGCAGCCGTGGGGAAGCGGGGCCCTCTGGGGCCAACGTCCTGACTTTC.

This clonotype was seen ten or more times. This sequence joins TRBV7-2 and TRBJ2-3; D could derive from TRBD1 or TRBD2 (5 bases each). The length of the CDR3 is 15 residues. Germline assignment: CDR1 SGHTA and CDR2 FQGNSA. Trimming took off 2 bases at V and 1 base at J, with 10 bases between the two ends. The CDR3 spells CASSLYWGRTDTQYF. The CDR3 region has the DNA TGTGCCAGCAGCTTATACTGGGGACGCACAGATACGCAGTATTTT.

The V gene is TRBV12-3 or TRBV12-4, the J gene TRBJ2-5; D tentatively fits TRBD1 or TRBD2 (5 bases each). The CDR3 covers 13 residues. V was pared by 7 bases and J by 4 bases, with 13 bases between. CDR3 sequence reads: CASNRGGGETQYF. In DNA, the CDR3 is TGTGCCAGCAACCGGGGCGGCGGAGAGACCCAGTACTTC.

This clonotype was seen ten or more times. The V call is TRBV12-3 or TRBV12-4, the J call TRBJ1-3, with TRBD1 identical over 7 bases. CDR3 length: 15 amino acids. Losses at the gene ends were 5 bases for V and 5 bases for J; bases not matched to a gene: 9. The CDR3, as DNA: TGTGCCAGCAGTCCCCGAAGACAGGGTAGAAACACCATATATTTT. Translation: CASSPRRQGRNTIYF.

This clonotype was seen at least ten times. This chain uses TRBV29-1 with TRBJ1-5, with D hard to call. The V end lost 7 bases, the J end lost 0 bases, and 10 bases lay between the germline ends. CDR3 length: 13 residues. The germline gives CDR1 SQVTM, CDR2 ANQGSEA. This CDR3 is CSGDVASNQPQHF. The CDR3 coding sequence is TGCAGCGGTGACGTGGCTAGCAATCAGCCCCAGCATTTT.

The chain joins TRBV11-2 to TRBJ2-5; D not resolved. The CDR3 extends over 13 amino acids. V shed 5 bases and J shed 0 bases, with 7 bases lying between them. Germline V gives CDR1 SGHAT, CDR2 FQNNGV. CDR3: CASSLTDQETQYF. CDR3 nucleotide sequence: TGTGCCAGCAGCCTCACAGACCAAGAGACCCAGTACTTC. Full variable domain (remainder filled in from reference TRBV11-2 and TRBJ2-5): EAGVAQSPRYKIIEKRQSVAFWCNPISGHATLYWYQQILGQGPKLLIQFQNNGVVDDSQLPKDRFSAERLKGVDSTLKIQPAKLEDSAVYLCASSLTDQETQYFGPGTRLLVL.